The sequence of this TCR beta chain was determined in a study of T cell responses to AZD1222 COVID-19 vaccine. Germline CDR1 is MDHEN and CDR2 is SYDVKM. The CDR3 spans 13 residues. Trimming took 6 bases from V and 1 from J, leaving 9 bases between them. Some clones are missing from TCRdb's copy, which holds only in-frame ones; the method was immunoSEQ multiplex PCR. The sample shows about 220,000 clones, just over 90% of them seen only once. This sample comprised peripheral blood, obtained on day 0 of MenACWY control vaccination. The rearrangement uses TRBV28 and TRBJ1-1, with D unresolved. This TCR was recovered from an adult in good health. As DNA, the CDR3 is TGTGCCAGCAGACTAGCCCCGAACACTGAAGCTTTCTTT. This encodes CASRLAPNTEAFF.